This T cell receptor (beta chain) appears in the sequencing data of a study of T cell clonality in common variable immunodeficiency. Study-level points and caveats: Compared with controls, CVID subjects had fewer shared TCRbeta clones. Patient heterogeneity in the CVID cohort limited correlations between repertoire features and clinical complications. Reportedly, TCR beta sequences from common variable immunodeficiency showed fewer deletions and N-nucleotide insertions. TCRbeta clonality was increased in CVID versus healthy controls.

Sequenced by immunoSEQ multiplex PCR; TCRdb stores in-frame clones only, minus some. The record shows some 19,000 clones for this sample, with no singletons present. The CDR3 spans 16 residues. CDR1 is LNHDA, CDR2 SQIVND, per germline (reference sequence). V shed 1 base, J shed 2 bases, and the junction held 1 base outside the gene matches. A note on this clone: As yet, its antigen is unknown. From the germline J gene comes the end of the CDR3, since the read stops 3 residues before it.

This receptor was taken from a human donor with common variable immunodeficiency. The gene calls are TRBV19 and TRBJ2-6, with 8 bases identical to TRBD1. The sequencing input was peripheral blood mononuclear cells. The CDR3 loop is CASSIARGPGANVLTF. The sequenced CDR3 bases are TGTGCCAGTAGTATAGCCAGGGGGCCTGGGGCCAACGTC. Together with reference TRBV19 and TRBJ2-6, the CDR3 gives the full variable domain: DGGITQSPKYLFRKEGQNVTLSCEQNLNHDAMYWYRQDPGQGLRLIYYSQIVNDFQKGDIAEGYSVSREKKESFPLTVTSAQKNPTAFYLCASSIARGPGANVLTFGAGSRLTVL.